These 30 T cell receptor beta chains were sequenced from one sample in a study of metastatic and nonmetastatic thyroid tumors. Treatment of any kind had been given to no patient before thyroid surgery. Via MiXCR, TCRdb re-called the PCR reads. The sample consists of around 19,000 clones, around 29% of them appearing once. Sample: blood. These receptors originate from a female donor with papillary thyroid cancer or a benign thyroid nodule (not recorded which). Some clones in this sample may be carry-over from other donors' samples.

This clone was recorded at least ten times. Written as DNA, the CDR3 is TGTGCCAGCGCCGTGAAGGGCTACACCTTC. Translated: CASAVKGYTF. The chain couples TRBV2 to TRBJ1-2; unclear D gene. Germline assignment: CDR1 SNHLY and CDR2 FYNNEI. Trimming stripped 8 bases from V and 8 bases from J, with 9 bases between. CDR3 size: 10 residues.

This sequence joins TRBV9 and TRBJ2-2, with D possibly TRBD2 on 6 matching bases. The CDR3 contains 16 residues. The V gene lost 0 bases and the J gene lost 1 base, with 10 bases spanning the gap. CDR1 and CDR2 from the germline V gene are SGDLS and YYNGEE. The CDR3 loop is CASSVVSSGNTGELFF. DNA for the CDR3: TGTGCCAGCAGCGTAGTTAGTAGCGGGAACACCGGGGAGCTGTTTTTT.

This clone was seen a single time. The chain couples TRBV7-8 to TRBJ1-2; D is unresolved. The CDR3 covers 15 residues. The germline gives CDR1 SGHVS, CDR2 FQNEAQ. V was cut by 4 bases and J by 10 bases, with 22 bases left in between. This CDR3 is CASSSYTAGGGVYTF. The CDR3 region has the DNA TGTGCCAGCAGCTCCTACACAGCGGGCGGTGGTGTCTACACCTTC. Based on the CDR3 plus reference TRBV7-8 and TRBJ1-2, the full variable domain is GAGVSQSPRYKVAKRGQDVALRCDPISGHVSLFWYQQALGQGPEFLTYFQNEAQLDKSGLPSDRFFAERPEGSVSTLKIQRTQQEDSAVYLCASSSYTAGGGVYTFGSGTRLTVV.

This clone is judged medium-sized. The V and J genes are TRBV11-2 and TRBJ2-7; D may be TRBD1 (5 bases). With 2 bases removed from V and 4 bases from J, the gap between germline ends came to 9 bases. The germline V gene has CDR1 SGHAT and CDR2 FQNNGV. The CDR3 loop spans 13 amino acids. CDR3 amino acids: CASSLTGQYEQYF. CDR3 DNA sequence: TGTGCCAGCAGCTTAACAGGACAATACGAGCAGTACTTC.

This clone was seen repeatedly, ten times or more. The J gene is TRBJ1-1, the V gene TRBV3-1, with D possibly being TRBD1 (6 bases). V was clipped by 4 bases and J by 6 bases, with 15 bases between them. Germline CDR1 LGHDT, CDR2 YNNKEL (reference sequence). The CDR3 contains 14 residues. CDR3 loop: CASSREGGGAEAFF. DNA of the CDR3: TGTGCCAGCAGCCGCGAAGGAGGGGGGGCTGAAGCTTTCTTT.

The sample holds many counts of this clone. The junction and the germline gene differ at one end; a read error may be behind it. The chain recombines TRBV6-5 with TRBJ1-1, with 8 bases that match TRBD1. The CDR3 is 15 amino acids. The germline V gene encodes CDR1 MNHEY and CDR2 SVGAGI. Written as DNA, the CDR3 is TGTGCCAGCAGTTACTCGAACAGGGGGGGGACTGAAGCTCTCTTT. Translated, it gives CASSYSNRGGTEALF.

In this sample, this clone turned up many times. This chain links TRBV5-5 with TRBJ1-4; maybe TRBD1 (6 bases). The CDR3 extends over 14 amino acids. CDR1 SGHKS and CDR2 YYEKEE come from the germline V gene (reference sequence). Trimming removed 2 bases from V and 7 bases from J, with 12 bases in between. The CDR3 loop reads CASSFRGGSEKLFF. CDR3 bases: TGTGCCAGCAGCTTCAGGGGTGGTTCTGAAAAACTGTTTTTT.

This clone is classed as medium-sized. This chain links TRBV6-5 with TRBJ2-3; D remains unclear. V lost 2 bases and J 4 bases, leaving 13 bases between the germline ends. This CDR3 has 15 residues. The germline gives CDR1 MNHEY, CDR2 SVGAGI. The CDR3, as DNA: TGTGCCAGCAGTTACAGGGATGGGAACCCAGATACGCAGTATTTT. Its protein product is CASSYRDGNPDTQYF.

In its sample, this clone is medium-sized. V and J are TRBV2 and TRBJ2-3, with 10 bases matching TRBD2. The CDR3 has 15 residues. V lost 6 bases, J lost 5 bases, and 8 bases stayed unmatched. Germline V lookup: CDR1 SNHLY, CDR2 FYNNEI. CDR3 loop: CASSGRTSGKDTQYF. CDR3 DNA: TGTGCCAGCAGCGGAAGGACTAGCGGCAAAGATACGCAGTATTTT.

This clone was detected many times. This rearrangement joins TRBV9 to TRBJ2-7; 12 nucleotides line up with TRBD2. The J segment lost 2 bases and the V segment lost 4 bases, leaving 7 bases of the junction unmatched. Germline V gene sequence: CDR1 SGDLS, CDR2 YYNGEE. The length of the CDR3 is 16 residues. CDR3 residues: CASSPRTSGTTYEQYF. The DNA for the CDR3 is TGTGCCAGCAGCCCTAGGACTAGCGGGACCACCTACGAGCAGTACTTC.

There are a few counts of this clone. V usage is TRBV6-2 or TRBV6-3 and J usage is TRBJ1-5; 10 positions match TRBD1. Losses at the gene ends were 6 bases for V and 6 bases for J; bases not matched to a gene: 11. The CDR3 is 16 residues long. The germline V gene encodes CDR1 MNHEY and CDR2 SVGEGT. The DNA of the CDR3 is TGTGCCAGCAGGGATCCCGGGACAGGGGATCGTCAGCCCCAGCATTTT. Encoded protein: CASRDPGTGDRQPQHF.

The chain has TRBV11-1 and TRBJ2-1; 14 bases align to TRBD2. This CDR3 region has 16 residues. From germline, CDR1 is SGHAT and CDR2 FQDESV (reference sequence). V lost 4 bases, J lost 9 bases, and 8 bases stayed unmatched. CDR3 residues: CASSSGTSGSLGEQFF. The CDR3 bases are TGTGCCAGCAGCTCCGGGACTAGCGGGAGTTTGGGTGAGCAGTTCTTC.

This clone was observed a few times. The chain has TRBV18 and TRBJ2-1, with 8 bases matching TRBD2. Germline V gives CDR1 KGHSH, CDR2 LQKENI. The CDR3 spans 14 residues. The junction had 6 bases not matched to a gene; V was cut back by 3 bases and J by 8 bases. This CDR3 is CASSPGTRNDEQFF. The CDR3, as DNA: TGTGCCAGCTCACCGGGGACTAGAAACGATGAGCAGTTCTTC.

This clone was counted a few times. The chain joins TRBV5-1 to TRBJ2-5; 13 positions agree with TRBD2. CDR3 size: 16 residues. CDR1 SGHRS and CDR2 YFSETQ come from the germline V gene. The junction had 4 bases not matched to a gene; V was cut back by 2 bases and J by 3 bases. The CDR3 DNA reads TGCGCCAGCAGCTTCACCGGGACTAGCGGGGAAGAGACCCAGTACTTC. The encoded protein is CASSFTGTSGEETQYF. Drawing the rest from reference TRBV5-1 and TRBJ2-5, the complete variable domain is KAGVTQTPRYLIKTRGQQVTLSCSPISGHRSVSWYQQTPGQGLQFLFEYFSETQRNKGNFPGRFSGRQFSNSRSEMNVSTLELGDSALYLCASSFTGTSGEETQYFGPGTRLLVL.

The V gene is TRBV5-5, the J gene TRBJ2-6, with D possibly being TRBD1 (6 bases). The V gene's germline CDR1 is SGHKS and CDR2 YYEKEE (reference sequence). Trimming took 2 bases from V and 3 from J, leaving 9 bases between them. The CDR3 length is 15 residues. CDR3 sequence reads: CASSLTGYGANVLTF. The CDR3, as DNA: TGTGCCAGCAGCTTAACAGGGTATGGGGCCAACGTCCTGACTTTC.

This sequence joins TRBV5-6 and TRBJ1-2; D not certain. The CDR3 sequence is 14 residues long. The V end was cut by 4 bases, the J end by 6 bases, with 16 bases between. Germline assignment: CDR1 SGHDT and CDR2 YYEEEE. The CDR3 spells CASSVMNRYDGYTF. The CDR3 DNA follows: TGTGCCAGCAGCGTGATGAACCGGTACGATGGCTACACCTTC.

The chain links TRBV3-1 to TRBJ1-1, with 7 bases matching TRBD1. The CDR3 totals 13 residues. From germline, CDR1 is LGHDT and CDR2 YNNKEL (reference sequence). V was clipped by 3 bases and J by 4 bases; unmatched bases: 2. The CDR3 sequence: CASSHGTATEAFF. The CDR3, as DNA: TGTGCCAGCAGCCACGGGACAGCCACTGAAGCTTTCTTT. Combining the CDR3 with reference TRBV3-1 and TRBJ1-1 gives the whole variable domain DTAVSQTPKYLVTQMGNDKSIKCEQNLGHDTMYWYKQDSKKFLKIMFSYNNKELIINETVPNRFSPKSPDKAHLNLHINSLELGDSAVYFCASSHGTATEAFFGQGTRLTVV.

At least ten counts were recorded for this clone. The chain recombines TRBV28 with TRBJ2-3; 9 bases map to TRBD2. The CDR3 extends over 17 amino acids. J was trimmed by 2 bases and V by 6 bases; bases with no gene match: 12. CDR1 is MDHEN and CDR2 is SYDVKM in the germline V gene. The CDR3 DNA is TGTGCCAGCAGCCTATTAACTAGCGGGCAAATCACAGATACGCAGTATTTT. Its protein is CASSLLTSGQITDTQYF.

This clone showed up many times. This may stem from a read error, because a much larger clone lies one nucleotide away. V is TRBV12-3 or TRBV12-4 and J is TRBJ1-1; D uncertain. The CDR3 spans 12 residues. V dropped 3 bases and J dropped 11 bases, with 13 bases sitting between them. The CDR3 coding sequence is TGTGCCAGCAGTTTCGCGCGCGGCCAGGCTTTCTTT. Translated: CASSFARGQAFF.

The rearrangement uses TRBV20-1 and TRBJ2-7; D is ambiguous. Germline V gene data show CDR1 as DFQATT and CDR2 as SNEGSKA (reference sequence). With 0 bases removed from V and 2 bases from J, the gap between germline ends came to 8 bases. The CDR3 is 13 amino acids. The CDR3 protein is CSARDSQAYEQYF. The CDR3, as DNA: TGCAGTGCTAGAGATTCACAAGCCTACGAGCAGTACTTC.

Regarding this clone: A junction boundary mismatches the germline segment, possibly from a read error. The chain is built from TRBV4-1 and TRBJ1-6; D remains unclear. Germline V CDR1 and CDR2: MGHRA, YSYEKL. This CDR3 comprises 12 residues. CDR3 protein: CASSRAGSHLHF. Here the CDR3 DNA reads TGCGCCAGCAGCCGTGCGGGGTCACACCTCCACTTT.

For the CDR3, the DNA is TGCGCCAGCAGCTCACTAGCGGGACCTAGCACAGATACGCAGTATTTT. It is translated as CASSSLAGPSTDTQYF. V usage is TRBV5-1 and J usage is TRBJ2-3; 10 bases align to TRBD2. The V segment lost 3 bases and the J segment 0 bases; nucleotides outside the gene matches: 4. CDR1 is SGHRS, CDR2 YFSETQ, per germline. This CDR3 is built from 16 residues.

There are many counts of this clone. DNA for the CDR3: TGTGCCACCTTACAGGGGGCCCCCGGGGAGCTGTTTTTT. Protein product: CATLQGAPGELFF. The V call is TRBV28, the J call TRBJ2-2, with TRBD1 matching 9 bases. CDR1 and CDR2 from the germline V gene are MDHEN and SYDVKM. This CDR3 region has 13 residues. V shed 10 bases, J shed 6 bases, and the junction held 6 bases outside the gene matches.

By share of the sample, this clone is medium-sized. This chain connects TRBV19 to TRBJ2-7; the D gene is possibly TRBD2 (5 bases). The CDR3 totals 15 residues. Trimming removed 4 bases from V and 0 bases from J, with 13 bases in between. Per the germline V gene, CDR1 is LNHDA and CDR2 is SQIVND (reference sequence). The chain's CDR3 is CASSTKDGSSYEQYF. The CDR3 bases are TGTGCCAGTAGTACTAAGGATGGGAGCTCCTACGAGCAGTACTTC.

By sample share, this clone is medium-sized. The chain is built from TRBV20-1 and TRBJ2-1; 9 positions match TRBD1. V shed 5 bases, J shed 0 bases, and the junction held 8 bases outside the gene matches. Germline V gene data show CDR1 as DFQATT and CDR2 as SNEGSKA (reference sequence). The CDR3 length is 16 residues. CDR3 protein: CSAYRQGGPSYNEQFF. In nucleotides, the CDR3 is TGCAGTGCTTACCGACAGGGGGGTCCCTCCTACAATGAGCAGTTCTTC.

This clone was seen ten or more times. The chain links TRBV5-1 to TRBJ2-5, with 10 bases matching TRBD2. This CDR3 contains 15 residues. The trim removed 3 bases at V and 5 bases at J, leaving 7 bases unmatched. The germline V gene encodes CDR1 SGHRS and CDR2 YFSETQ. The CDR3 spells CASSSESGGAETQYF. In nucleotides, the CDR3 is TGCGCCAGCAGCTCCGAAAGCGGGGGGGCGGAGACCCAGTACTTC.

By proportion, this clone is medium-sized. The chain links TRBV27 to TRBJ1-6; the match to TRBD1 covers 7 bases. V lost 6 bases, J lost 7 bases, and 9 bases stayed unmatched. There are 15 residues in the CDR3. Per germline, CDR1 MNHEY and CDR2 SMNVEV (reference sequence). CDR3 loop: CASREDRTTNSPLHF. The CDR3 DNA reads TGTGCCAGCAGAGAGGACAGGACAACCAATTCACCCCTCCACTTT.

Sample share makes this clone medium-sized. Here the CDR3 reads CASSILGGNSPLHF. DNA of the CDR3: TGTGCCAGTAGTATTCTTGGCGGCAATTCACCCCTCCACTTT. J is TRBJ1-6 and V is TRBV19; D gene ambiguous. The CDR3 extends over 14 amino acids. The V gene's germline CDR1 is LNHDA and CDR2 SQIVND (reference sequence). V gave up 3 bases and J gave up 7 bases, with 10 bases separating them.

This clone was detected many times. CDR3 DNA sequence: TGCGCCAGCAGCTGGACAGGGGGGAGCACTGAAGCTTTCTTT. This encodes CASSWTGGSTEAFF. This sequence joins TRBV5-1 and TRBJ1-1; 10 bases fit TRBD1. CDR3 length: 14 amino acids. V was pared by 3 bases and J by 4 bases, with 3 bases of the junction left unmatched. Germline CDR1 and CDR2: SGHRS and YFSETQ.

The rearrangement joins TRBV20-1 to TRBJ2-1; D perhaps matches TRBD2 (6 bases). Germline V gene sequence: CDR1 DFQATT, CDR2 SNEGSKA (reference sequence). The CDR3 length is 13 residues. V was cut by 6 bases and J by 5 bases, with 14 bases left in between. CDR3 sequence (DNA): TGCAGTGCCTCTCCTAGCGCCCACAATGAGCAGTTCTTC. Residues: CSASPSAHNEQFF.